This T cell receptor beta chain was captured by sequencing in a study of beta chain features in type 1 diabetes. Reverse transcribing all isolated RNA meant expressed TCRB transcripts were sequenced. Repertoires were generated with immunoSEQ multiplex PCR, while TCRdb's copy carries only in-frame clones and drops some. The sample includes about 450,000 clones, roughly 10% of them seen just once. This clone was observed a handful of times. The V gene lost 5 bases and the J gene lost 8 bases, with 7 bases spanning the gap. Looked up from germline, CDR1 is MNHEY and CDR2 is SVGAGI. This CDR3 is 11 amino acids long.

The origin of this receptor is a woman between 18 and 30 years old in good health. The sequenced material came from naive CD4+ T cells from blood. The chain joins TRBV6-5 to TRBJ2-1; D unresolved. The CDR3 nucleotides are TGTGCCAGCAGTACTTGGGATGAGCAGTTCTTC. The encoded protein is CASSTWDEQFF.